This TCR beta chain was sequenced during a study of blood T cells in healthy people across ages. Using a J-beta primer mix together with a sample-barcoded 5' primer, a second PCR was run for about 6 to 11 cycles. A template-switch adaptor containing 12 random nucleotides labeled each cDNA molecule. Sequencing recovered at least 2.5 million CDR3-containing paired-end reads from each sample. TCRdb independently ran MiXCR on the 5' RACE reads; one entry per CDR3 protein. Seen here are 700,000 to 950,000 distinct CDR3 sequences, nearly 60% observed once, and the top ten hold around 20%. The sample providers were healthy Caucasian people from Russia, aged roughly 6 to 95. Study-wide results and limits: Observed TCR beta diversity per million T cells went down as age went up. This fall followed a roughly linear course with age.

This clonotype appeared a single time. Its antigen is not identified. The CDR3 contains 12 residues. Trimming left V 4 bases short and J 2 bases short, with 7 bases between. Germline V CDR1 and CDR2: SQVTM, ANQGSEA. This chain joins TRBV29-1 and TRBJ2-3; maybe TRBD1 (5 bases). The sample taken for sequencing was blood. This sequence was found in a man aged 25-45 years in good health. The CDR3 nucleotides are TGCAGCGTTGCAGGGTTCACAGATACGCAGTATTTT. Its protein is CSVAGFTDTQYF.